This TCR beta chain was found in a study of blood T cell dynamics during melanoma immunotherapy. Study at large: First-line therapy was either pembrolizumab or nivolumab with ipilimumab for metastatic melanoma.

From germline, CDR1 is SEHNR and CDR2 FQNEAQ (reference sequence). With 5 bases removed from V and 6 bases from J, the gap between germline ends came to 22 bases. This CDR3 is built from 16 residues. As to time point: pre-treatment baseline. Here immunoSEQ multiplex PCR was the method, and the copy in TCRdb shows in-frame clones only, minus some. The sample carries over 9,500 clones, approximately 82% recorded once. The chain employs TRBV7-9 and TRBJ1-2; D perhaps matches TRBD1 (6 bases). Material: blood, obtained from a patient treated with checkpoint blockade. The receptor was derived from a human donor with melanoma. As DNA, the CDR3 is TGTGCCAGCAGCCTTCGATACCCCCGGGGGGGGCATGGCTACACCTTC. Its protein is CASSLRYPRGGHGYTF.